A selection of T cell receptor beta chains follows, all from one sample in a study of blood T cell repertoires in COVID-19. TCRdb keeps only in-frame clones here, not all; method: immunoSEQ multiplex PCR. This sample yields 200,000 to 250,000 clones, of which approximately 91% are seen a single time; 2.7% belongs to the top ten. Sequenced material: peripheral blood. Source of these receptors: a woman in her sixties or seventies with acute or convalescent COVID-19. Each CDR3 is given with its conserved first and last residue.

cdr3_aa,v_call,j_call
CASSPSGGINYGYTF,TRBV4-1,TRBJ1-2
CATSARDRDVNEQFF,TRBV24-1,TRBJ2-1
CASSLGTSGTYEQYF,TRBV7-6,TRBJ2-7
CASSLGGRLVVRTGELFF,TRBV7-9,TRBJ2-2
CASSGTAANQGLSTDTQYF,TRBV10-2,TRBJ2-3
CASSREGFGYTQYF,TRBV4-2,TRBJ2-3
CASSLGYLREQYF,TRBV7-9,TRBJ2-7
CASSATGGFDQPQHF,TRBV9,TRBJ1-5
CASKNSFNEKLFF,TRBV28,TRBJ1-4
CASSLWTGPTLHF,TRBV28,TRBJ1-6
CASSLVKGAGGYTF,TRBV5-6,TRBJ1-2
CASSDGQNTEAFF,TRBV18,TRBJ1-1
CASTPALGVGEQFF,TRBV28,TRBJ2-1
CASSEDRDFSGNTIYF,TRBV25-1,TRBJ1-3
CASSQVGTGGTEAFF,TRBV4-2,TRBJ1-1
CASSIGGANTEAFF,TRBV19,TRBJ1-1
CASSVDGARDTEAFF,TRBV9,TRBJ1-1
CASNPRTGEEEFF,TRBV19,TRBJ2-1
CASSVAGGPNEQYF,TRBV9,TRBJ2-7
CASSFPGETQYF,TRBV7-7,TRBJ2-5
CASKGVNTEAFF,TRBV28,TRBJ1-1
CASQGTRGSFTVQPQHF,TRBV28,TRBJ1-5
CASSAGQGGETQYF,TRBV9,TRBJ2-5
CASSSIHRQVSYTF,TRBV7-9,TRBJ1-2
CATSDLGGSNEQFF,TRBV24-1,TRBJ2-1
CASRFGANGARDTQYF,TRBV5-1,TRBJ2-3
CASSLIGGREKLFF,TRBV7-9,TRBJ1-4
CASSFGVNSPLHF,TRBV27,TRBJ1-6
CASSFPGTGYGYTF,TRBV5-4,TRBJ1-2
CASTIVAAANSEQFF,TRBV10-2,TRBJ2-1
CASSGPSGAADTQYF,TRBV2,TRBJ2-3
CAWSPRTGGIGSNQPQHF,TRBV30,TRBJ1-5
CASSLGPSNQPQHF,TRBV5-8,TRBJ1-5
CASSVGLAGGYEQYF,TRBV9,TRBJ2-7
CASSLAPASGGNEQFF,TRBV7-9,TRBJ2-1
CASSVRQGRESYAYEQYF,TRBV2,TRBJ2-7
CATSRSWSPGANVLTF,TRBV15,TRBJ2-6
CASSLGTVESQPQHF,TRBV6-5,TRBJ1-5
CASSLDQGATEFSNQPQHF,TRBV11-3,TRBJ1-5
CASNGRGHYGYTF,TRBV6-5,TRBJ1-2
CASSEGRAREQYF,TRBV2,TRBJ2-7
CASSLAGLTGELFF,TRBV10-1,TRBJ2-2
CASSEGQSYGYTF,TRBV6-5,TRBJ1-2
CASSVATGTWDGYTF,TRBV9,TRBJ1-2